The entry that follows covers one TCR beta chain sequence. Its antigen is still unknown. This entry belongs to a study of CD8 T cells in ankylosing spondylitis. General study findings and limits: Matched synovial fluid from ankylosing spondylitis patients was reported to be enriched for disease-linked clones. A TCR beta motif made of several highly homologous variants seemed typical of ankylosing spondylitis blood.

TCRdb reprocessed the 5' RACE reads via MiXCR and lists one record per CDR3 protein. The sample comprises about 540,000 distinct CDR3 sequences, about an eighth of which are singletons, and 6.8% rests with the top ten. CDR1 SGHRS and CDR2 YFSETQ come from the germline V gene. Germline trimming cut 4 bases from V and 3 bases from J; bases unmatched to any gene: 7. This CDR3 has 17 amino acids. The chain is built from TRBV5-1 and TRBJ2-1, with TRBD2 identical over 13 bases. This TCR was sampled from a male donor with ankylosing spondylitis. The sample comprised blood, either unsorted or a sorted T cell fraction (not recorded which). The CDR3 reads CASSNGLAGDFYNEQFF. The CDR3 nucleotides are TGCGCCAGCAGCAATGGACTAGCGGGAGACTTCTACAATGAGCAGTTCTTC.